This T cell receptor beta chain was documented in a study of blood T cells in healthy people across ages. In the study overall: Per two T cells, about one barcoded beta molecule was captured through template switching. Study observations and caveats: Among T cells, TCR beta diversity per million cells dropped roughly linearly as age rose.

This clonotype was counted a single time. Its specificity is not known. A junction end diverges from the germline sequence, so it may reflect a read error. CDR1 and CDR2 from the germline V gene are MDHEN and SYDVKM. This CDR3 comprises 17 residues. Each of the donors had roughly 9.3 milliliters of peripheral blood drawn into EDTA-treated Vacutainer tubes. Primers used in a second PCR of roughly 6 to 11 cycles were a sample-barcoded 5' primer and a J-beta primer mix. Researchers report that a template-switch adaptor with 12 random nucleotides tagged each cDNA molecule. One entry per CDR3 protein, called by TCRdb with MiXCR from the 5' RACE reads. Of over 1,500,000 distinct CDR3 sequences listed, just under 50% are singletons.

This clonotype was obtained from a woman aged 35 to 49 in good health. The sample was blood. The chain employs TRBV28 and TRBJ2-3, with 9 bases identical to TRBD2. The CDR3 nucleotides read TGTGCCAACAGTTTAAGTGTTGAGCGGGGGGACAAGTATACGCAGTATTTT. It is translated as CANSLSVERGDKYTQYF.